Listed below are T cell receptor beta chains from one sample, sequenced in a study of STAT5B mutations in CD4+ large granular lymphocyte leukemia. Data came from immunoSEQ multiplex PCR; TCRdb stores just in-frame clones and leaves some out. The table records about 33,000 clones, around 74% of them present only once. Sample: CD4+ T cells from blood buffy coats. All receptors derive from a human donor in good health. Each CDR3 is given with its conserved first and last residue. The D gene is left open where the match is weak. For some rows the clone size is stated as once, few or many, or as a class when expanded; others skip it.

d_gene: TRBD1; v_gene: TRBV5-1; abundance: NA; j_gene: TRBJ2-7; CDR3aa: CASSVDRGEQYF; CDR3nt: TGCGCCAGCAGCGTCGACAGGGGCGAGCAGTACTTC
d_gene: NA; v_gene: TRBV5-1; abundance: NA; j_gene: TRBJ2-5; CDR3aa: CASSLANGAGETQYF; CDR3nt: TGCGCCAGCAGCTTGGCCAACGGTGCGGGGGAGACCCAGTACTTC
d_gene: NA; v_gene: TRBV11-2; abundance: NA; j_gene: TRBJ2-3; CDR3aa: CASSLDPSLGLAGTDTQYF; CDR3nt: TGTGCCAGCAGCTTAGACCCTTCCCTCGGTTTAGCGGGCACAGATACGCAGTATTTT
d_gene: NA; v_gene: TRBV14; abundance: once; j_gene: TRBJ2-2; CDR3aa: CASSQDRRTGELFF; CDR3nt: TGTGCCAGCAGCCAAGATCGACGTACCGGGGAGCTGTTTTTT
d_gene: NA; v_gene: TRBV5-4; abundance: NA; j_gene: TRBJ2-5; CDR3aa: CASRPAGGRKTQYF; CDR3nt: TGTGCCAGCAGGCCGGCAGGCGGAAGAAAGACCCAGTACTTC
d_gene: NA; v_gene: TRBV28; abundance: NA; j_gene: TRBJ2-2; CDR3aa: CASSLIQGFNTGELFF; CDR3nt: TGTGCCAGCAGTTTAATTCAGGGGTTTAACACCGGGGAGCTGTTTTTT
d_gene: TRBD2; v_gene: TRBV7-2; abundance: NA; j_gene: TRBJ2-1; CDR3aa: CASSSDREGNEQFF; CDR3nt: TGTGCCAGCAGCTCGGACCGGGAGGGGAATGAGCAGTTCTTC
d_gene: NA; v_gene: TRBV9; abundance: NA; j_gene: TRBJ1-3; CDR3aa: CASSQGGGTRYSGNTIYF; CDR3nt: TGTGCCAGCAGCCAAGGGGGGGGCACTCGGTACTCTGGAAACACCATATATTTT
d_gene: NA; v_gene: TRBV7-9; abundance: NA; j_gene: TRBJ2-5; CDR3aa: CASTPGAQETQYF; CDR3nt: TGTGCCAGCACCCCGGGAGCCCAAGAGACCCAGTACTTC
d_gene: NA; v_gene: TRBV6-5; abundance: NA; j_gene: TRBJ2-7; CDR3aa: CASSTPLEQYF; CDR3nt: TGTGCCAGCAGCACGCCGCTTGAGCAGTACTTC
d_gene: TRBD1; v_gene: TRBV7-2; abundance: NA; j_gene: TRBJ1-1; CDR3aa: CASSWAFFSRQGTTEAFF; CDR3nt: TGTGCCAGCAGCTGGGCATTTTTTAGTAGACAGGGGACCACTGAAGCTTTCTTT
d_gene: NA; v_gene: TRBV6-1; abundance: NA; j_gene: TRBJ1-5; CDR3aa: CASSVGGYQPQHF; CDR3nt: TGTGCCAGCAGTGTCGGCGGATATCAGCCCCAGCATTTT
d_gene: NA; v_gene: TRBV2; abundance: NA; j_gene: TRBJ1-2; CDR3aa: CASSEANYGYTF; CDR3nt: TGTGCCAGCTCAGAAGCTAACTATGGCTACACCTTC
d_gene: NA; v_gene: TRBV6-5; abundance: NA; j_gene: TRBJ2-2; CDR3aa: CASRPGGFTGELFF; CDR3nt: TGTGCCAGCCGGCCCGGGGGCTTCACCGGGGAGCTGTTTTTT
d_gene: NA; v_gene: TRBV7-3; abundance: NA; j_gene: TRBJ2-5; CDR3aa: CASSTGAGETQYF; CDR3nt: TGTGCCAGCAGCACCGGGGCGGGGGAGACCCAGTACTTC
d_gene: TRBD2; v_gene: TRBV5-4; abundance: NA; j_gene: TRBJ2-4; CDR3aa: CASSLGGDYLGNIQYF; CDR3nt: TGTGCCAGCAGCTTGGGTGGGGACTACCTCGGGAACATTCAGTACTTC
d_gene: TRBD1; v_gene: TRBV11-3; abundance: once; j_gene: TRBJ2-5; CDR3aa: CASSKPSGTGRETQYF; CDR3nt: TGTGCCAGCAGCAAACCGTCCGGGACAGGGAGGGAGACCCAGTACTTC
d_gene: NA; v_gene: TRBV27; abundance: NA; j_gene: TRBJ2-7; CDR3aa: CASSLGAGDPYEQYF; CDR3nt: TGTGCCAGCAGTTTAGGGGCAGGGGACCCCTACGAGCAGTACTTC
d_gene: TRBD1; v_gene: TRBV30; abundance: few; j_gene: TRBJ1-2; CDR3aa: CAWSDETGNRKGYTF; CDR3nt: TGTGCCTGGAGTGACGAGACAGGGAATCGGAAGGGCTACACCTTC
d_gene: NA; v_gene: TRBV5-5; abundance: NA; j_gene: TRBJ2-5; CDR3aa: CASSLSQGGFVYQETQYF; CDR3nt: TGTGCCAGCAGCTTGTCGCAGGGCGGATTCGTCTATCAAGAGACCCAGTACTTC
d_gene: TRBD1; v_gene: TRBV7-2; abundance: NA; j_gene: TRBJ2-1; CDR3aa: CASSLARGQGFNEQFF; CDR3nt: TGTGCCAGCAGCTTAGCGCGGGGACAGGGGTTCAATGAGCAGTTCTTC
d_gene: NA; v_gene: TRBV7-9; abundance: NA; j_gene: TRBJ1-4; CDR3aa: CASSLTGNDNEKLFF; CDR3nt: TGTGCCAGCAGCTTGACGGGGAATGATAATGAAAAACTGTTTTTT
d_gene: NA; v_gene: TRBV7-2; abundance: NA; j_gene: TRBJ2-3; CDR3aa: CASSVTPETDTQYF; CDR3nt: TGTGCCAGCAGCGTAACACCGGAGACAGATACGCAGTATTTT
d_gene: NA; v_gene: TRBV19; abundance: NA; j_gene: TRBJ1-5; CDR3aa: CASSLGNAQPQHF; CDR3nt: TGTGCCAGTAGTTTGGGAAATGCTCAGCCCCAGCATTTT
d_gene: TRBD2; v_gene: TRBV5-1; abundance: NA; j_gene: TRBJ2-1; CDR3aa: CASSLVASGNNEQFF; CDR3nt: TGCGCCAGCAGCTTGGTGGCTAGCGGAAACAATGAGCAGTTCTTC
d_gene: NA; v_gene: TRBV30; abundance: few; j_gene: TRBJ1-1; CDR3aa: CAWSQDSRTEAFF; CDR3nt: TGTGCCTGGAGTCAGGACTCGAGGACTGAAGCTTTCTTT
d_gene: NA; v_gene: TRBV5-1; abundance: NA; j_gene: TRBJ1-1; CDR3aa: CASSLTANTEAFF; CDR3nt: TGCGCCAGCAGCTTGACAGCGAACACTGAAGCTTTCTTT
d_gene: TRBD2; v_gene: TRBV4-2; abundance: few; j_gene: TRBJ2-2; CDR3aa: CASSRGSGGATGELFF; CDR3nt: TGTGCCAGCAGCCGTGGTAGCGGGGGCGCCACCGGGGAGCTGTTTTTT
d_gene: NA; v_gene: TRBV7-9; abundance: NA; j_gene: TRBJ1-1; CDR3aa: CASSLRARNTEAFF; CDR3nt: TGTGCCAGCAGCTTAAGGGCTCGAAACACTGAAGCTTTCTTT
d_gene: NA; v_gene: TRBV16; abundance: NA; j_gene: TRBJ2-1; CDR3aa: CASSPRGNYNEQFF; CDR3nt: TGTGCCAGCAGCCCTCGGGGGAACTACAATGAGCAGTTCTTC
d_gene: TRBD1; v_gene: TRBV25-1; abundance: once; j_gene: TRBJ2-1; CDR3aa: CASSERGQGAYNEQFF; CDR3nt: TGTGCCAGCAGTGAAAGGGGACAGGGAGCCTACAATGAGCAGTTCTTC
d_gene: NA; v_gene: TRBV4-3; abundance: NA; j_gene: TRBJ2-7; CDR3aa: CASSQETMYEQYF; CDR3nt: TGCGCCAGCAGCCAAGAGACTATGTACGAGCAGTACTTC
d_gene: NA; v_gene: TRBV6-5; abundance: NA; j_gene: TRBJ2-5; CDR3aa: CASRRGRETQYF; CDR3nt: TGTGCCAGCAGGAGGGGCCGGGAGACCCAGTACTTC
d_gene: TRBD2; v_gene: TRBV10-3; abundance: once; j_gene: TRBJ2-3; CDR3aa: CAISPWTSRAESDTQYF; CDR3nt: TGTGCCATCAGTCCCTGGACTAGCCGAGCAGAGTCAGATACGCAGTATTTT
d_gene: NA; v_gene: TRBV5-1; abundance: NA; j_gene: TRBJ1-4; CDR3aa: CASSAQYAANEKLFF; CDR3nt: TGCGCCAGCAGTGCGCAATATGCAGCTAATGAAAAACTGTTTTTT
d_gene: NA; v_gene: TRBV5-1; abundance: once; j_gene: TRBJ2-5; CDR3aa: CASSLVGGETQYF; CDR3nt: TGCGCCAGCAGCTTGGTTGGTGGGGAGACCCAGTACTTC
d_gene: TRBD1; v_gene: TRBV7-2; abundance: NA; j_gene: TRBJ2-5; CDR3aa: CASSLVGGLVETQYF; CDR3nt: TGTGCCAGCAGCTTAGTAGGGGGCTTAGTAGAGACCCAGTACTTC
d_gene: NA; v_gene: TRBV5-4; abundance: NA; j_gene: TRBJ2-1; CDR3aa: CASSLGQGRLDEQFF; CDR3nt: TGTGCCAGCAGCTTGGGGCAGGGGAGATTGGATGAGCAGTTCTTC
d_gene: NA; v_gene: TRBV11-3; abundance: NA; j_gene: TRBJ1-1; CDR3aa: CASSLLVNTEAFF; CDR3nt: TGTGCCAGCAGCTTACTGGTGAACACTGAAGCTTTCTTT
d_gene: TRBD1; v_gene: TRBV10-3; abundance: NA; j_gene: TRBJ2-7; CDR3aa: CAISVSDRGRYEQYF; CDR3nt: TGTGCCATCAGTGTCTCGGACAGGGGGCGATACGAGCAGTACTTC
d_gene: NA; v_gene: TRBV4-2; abundance: few; j_gene: TRBJ2-5; CDR3aa: CASSQDGGRETQYF; CDR3nt: TGTGCCAGCAGCCAAGATGGGGGGCGAGAGACCCAGTACTTC
d_gene: TRBD1; v_gene: TRBV12-5; abundance: NA; j_gene: TRBJ2-2; CDR3aa: CASGPPGTGVDGELFF; CDR3nt: TGTGCTAGTGGGCCTCCCGGGACAGGGGTGGACGGGGAGCTGTTTTTT
d_gene: NA; v_gene: TRBV5-1; abundance: NA; j_gene: TRBJ2-7; CDR3aa: CASSLERGREEQYF; CDR3nt: TGCGCCAGCAGCTTGGAGAGGGGGCGGGAGGAGCAGTACTTC
d_gene: TRBD1; v_gene: TRBV4-2; abundance: NA; j_gene: TRBJ1-3; CDR3aa: CASSQEGTVGNTIYF; CDR3nt: TGTGCCAGCAGCCAAGAAGGGACAGTTGGAAACACCATATATTTT
d_gene: TRBD2; v_gene: TRBV19; abundance: NA; j_gene: TRBJ2-1; CDR3aa: CASTKEGTSGRNEQFF; CDR3nt: TGTGCCAGTACCAAAGAAGGGACTAGCGGGAGGAATGAGCAGTTCTTC
d_gene: NA; v_gene: TRBV29-1; abundance: once; j_gene: TRBJ2-3; CDR3aa: CSVSSFITDTQYF; CDR3nt: TGCAGCGTTTCCTCATTCATCACAGATACGCAGTATTTT
d_gene: TRBD1; v_gene: TRBV29-1; abundance: few; j_gene: TRBJ1-5; CDR3aa: CSVGTVNQPQHF; CDR3nt: TGCAGCGTCGGGACAGTAAATCAGCCCCAGCATTTT
d_gene: TRBD1; v_gene: TRBV7-9; abundance: NA; j_gene: TRBJ1-4; CDR3aa: CASSRTGSGEKLFF; CDR3nt: TGTGCCAGCAGCCGGACAGGGTCGGGCGAAAAACTGTTTTTT
d_gene: NA; v_gene: TRBV7-9; abundance: few; j_gene: TRBJ1-5; CDR3aa: CASSLDNQPQHF; CDR3nt: TGTGCCAGCAGCTTGGACAATCAGCCCCAGCATTTT
d_gene: TRBD1; v_gene: TRBV28; abundance: NA; j_gene: TRBJ2-7; CDR3aa: CASSLGQGSLYEQYF; CDR3nt: TGTGCCAGCAGTTTGGGACAGGGGTCTCTCTACGAGCAGTACTTC
d_gene: NA; v_gene: TRBV18; abundance: NA; j_gene: TRBJ2-3; CDR3aa: CASSPRFSTDTQYF; CDR3nt: TGTGCCAGCTCACCACGGTTTAGCACAGATACGCAGTATTTT
d_gene: NA; v_gene: TRBV30; abundance: NA; j_gene: TRBJ2-5; CDR3aa: CAWSTNQETQYF; CDR3nt: TGTGCCTGGAGCACTAACCAAGAGACCCAGTACTTC
d_gene: NA; v_gene: TRBV27; abundance: NA; j_gene: TRBJ2-1; CDR3aa: CASSLEGGMRGNEQFF; CDR3nt: TGTGCCAGCAGTTTAGAAGGGGGGATGCGTGGGAATGAGCAGTTCTTC
d_gene: TRBD1; v_gene: TRBV11-3; abundance: NA; j_gene: TRBJ2-7; CDR3aa: CASSLDGTGAYEQYF; CDR3nt: TGTGCCAGCAGCTTAGACGGGACAGGGGCCTACGAGCAGTACTTC
d_gene: NA; v_gene: TRBV9; abundance: NA; j_gene: TRBJ2-5; CDR3aa: CASSLTIQETQYF; CDR3nt: TGTGCCAGCAGCTTGACTATTCAAGAGACCCAGTACTTC
d_gene: NA; v_gene: TRBV4-1; abundance: NA; j_gene: TRBJ1-1; CDR3aa: CASSHPRQETISNTEAFF; CDR3nt: TGCGCCAGCAGCCATCCCCGACAGGAAACTATATCGAACACTGAAGCTTTCTTT
d_gene: NA; v_gene: TRBV11-2; abundance: NA; j_gene: TRBJ2-3; CDR3aa: CASSTGLLTDTQYF; CDR3nt: TGTGCCAGCAGCACGGGACTCCTCACAGATACGCAGTATTTT
d_gene: NA; v_gene: TRBV7-2; abundance: few; j_gene: TRBJ2-3; CDR3aa: CASSYRPDTQYF; CDR3nt: TGTGCCAGCAGCTATCGTCCAGATACGCAGTATTTT
d_gene: TRBD2; v_gene: TRBV7-9; abundance: NA; j_gene: TRBJ2-1; CDR3aa: CASSLGAVGTRNNEQFF; CDR3nt: TGTGCCAGCAGCTTAGGCGCTGTGGGGACTAGAAACAATGAGCAGTTCTTC